One sample yielded the 10 T cell receptor beta chains listed below, sequenced in a study of T-cell reconstitution after alpha-beta-depleted transplantation in children. Unique molecular identifiers were built into the TCRbeta library. TCRdb redid the calling of the PCR reads with MiXCR, one entry per CDR3 protein. The data hold about 870,000 distinct CDR3 sequences, with roughly 15% observed a single time. The sample in question was PBMCs, mostly from graft donor cells, obtained 360 days after TCRalphabeta/CD19-depleted stem cell transplant. The receptors derive from a male patient under 18 who had a stem cell transplant for acute lymphoblastic leukemia, so the T cells may come from the graft donor.

The rearrangement joins TRBV5-6 to TRBJ2-5; weak D call: TRBD2 (5 bases). V was shortened by 6 bases and J by 4 bases, with 10 bases between the two germline ends. Germline V gene data show CDR1 as SGHDT and CDR2 as YYEEEE. The CDR3 runs 12 residues. CDR3 coding DNA: TGTGCCAGCACCAACGAGGGAGAGACCCAGTACTTC. As protein: CASTNEGETQYF.

A few counts support this clonotype. The chain joins TRBV6-5 to TRBJ2-4; perhaps TRBD1 as D (6 bases). This CDR3 spans 21 amino acids. Trimming removed 0 bases from V and 0 bases from J, with 24 bases in between. The germline gives CDR1 MNHEY, CDR2 SVGAGI. DNA for the CDR3: TGTGCCAGCAGTTACTCGATGGGGACAAATACTCCTCTTATAGCCAAAAACATTCAGTACTTC. This sequence encodes CASSYSMGTNTPLIAKNIQYF.

The genes are TRBV7-8 and TRBJ2-3; tentatively, D is TRBD2 (6 bases). CDR1 and CDR2 (germline): SGHVS, FQNEAQ. The CDR3 loop spans 14 amino acids. The V gene lost 7 bases and the J gene lost 2 bases, with 13 bases spanning the gap. The CDR3 spells CASTSGRDTDTQYF. CDR3 coding DNA: TGTGCCAGCACCTCGGGGCGGGACACAGATACGCAGTATTTT.

This sequence joins TRBV20-1 and TRBJ2-5; D call uncertain. CDR1 is DFQATT and CDR2 is SNEGSKA in the germline V gene (reference sequence). The length of the CDR3 is 11 residues. The V end lost 3 bases, the J end lost 2 bases, and 4 bases lay between the germline ends. CDR3 sequence (DNA): TGCAGTGCTAGTCTTCAAGAGACCCAGTACTTC. This encodes CSASLQETQYF.

This clonotype was detected ten times or more. At one end the junction does not follow the germline gene, possibly because of a read error. The gene calls are TRBV12-3 or TRBV12-4 and TRBJ2-1, with 9 bases that match TRBD2. This CDR3 is 14 amino acids long. As DNA, the CDR3 is TGTGCCAGCAGTGTAGCGGGAGTCTACAATGAGCAGTTCTTC. Protein sequence: CASSVAGVYNEQFF.

The CDR3 coding sequence is TGTGCCAGCAGCCCCTCCCTGGGACTAGCGGGGAACACCGGGGAGCTGTTTTTT. It is translated as CASSPSLGLAGNTGELFF. The rearrangement joins TRBV9 to TRBJ2-2; 12 bases fit TRBD2. CDR1 is SGDLS and CDR2 is YYNGEE in the germline V gene. V gave up 4 bases and J gave up 1 base; unmatched junction bases: 8. The CDR3 spans 18 residues.

This clonotype was seen ten or more times. The CDR3 DNA sequence: TGTGCCAGCAGCTTGCGAACTGGGGGAGCTTTCTTT. This sequence encodes CASSLRTGGAFF. The gene calls are TRBV7-9 and TRBJ1-1; a possible D gene is TRBD1 (5 bases). V lost 3 bases and J 10 bases, leaving 12 bases between the germline ends. This CDR3 region has 12 residues. Germline V gene data show CDR1 as SEHNR and CDR2 as FQNEAQ (reference sequence).

This clonotype turned up a few times. This sequence joins TRBV27 and TRBJ2-1, with 9 positions matching TRBD1. The CDR3 has 15 amino acids. The ends lost 4 bases at V and 6 bases at J; junction bases unmatched: 7. Per the germline V gene, CDR1 is MNHEY and CDR2 is SMNVEV (reference sequence). In nucleotides, the CDR3 is TGTGCCAGCAGTTCTACAGGGGGCGCTTCCAATGAGCAGTTCTTC. This gives the protein CASSSTGGASNEQFF.

This clonotype was counted only a few times. The genes are TRBV11-2 and TRBJ2-5; D is possibly TRBD2 (5 bases). This CDR3 has 14 amino acids. CDR1 and CDR2 (germline): SGHAT, FQNNGV. V dropped 1 base and J dropped 8 bases, with 14 bases sitting between them. CDR3 DNA: TGTGCCAGCAGCTTAGTCCCGAAGCCGGGAACCCAGTACTTC. It specifies CASSLVPKPGTQYF.

The rearrangement joins TRBV5-1 to TRBJ2-6; TRBD1 aligns across 7 bases. The trim removed 7 bases at V and 0 bases at J, leaving 10 bases unmatched. This CDR3 has 17 amino acids. Looked up from germline, CDR1 is SGHRS and CDR2 is YFSETQ. DNA of the CDR3: TGCGCCAGCCAAGCTCGGACAGGATTCTCTGGGGCCAACGTCCTGACTTTC. This translates into CASQARTGFSGANVLTF.